The source of this T cell receptor beta chain is a study of T cell changes during pregnancy in multiple sclerosis (dated by TCRdb to between 2019 and 2020). Regarding the study in general: In women with multiple sclerosis, the researchers looked at how the T cell repertoire shifted as pregnancy progressed.

Counted from cysteine to phenylalanine, this CDR3 has 15 amino acids. The only DNA kept is the CDR3, 45 bases in frame from the first base. In the germline V gene, CDR1 corresponds to SGHRS and CDR2 to YFSETQ. V has 4 bases trimmed and J has 6 bases trimmed; junction bases matching no gene number 13. The library was obtained by the immunoSEQ multiplex PCR assay. Imported from immuneACCESS, the table was reduced by TCRdb to in-frame sequences with V and J called. These copies leave out some clones; in studies compared against another copy, an unresolved V gene accounts for under half, and the cause of the remainder is not known. The sample data list tens of thousands of clones, and over 75% of these were observed just once. More than 7.5% of the sample belongs to the ten largest clones. Concerning this clone: What antigen it recognizes has not been identified. Nothing much larger sits one base from this clone, and base qualities are not available. Additional DNA sequences in this sample encode the identical CDR3.

The sequence was collected from a female donor with multiple sclerosis, enrolled in a pregnancy study. The input for sequencing was CD8+ T cells from peripheral blood mononuclear cells, taken after pregnancy. The rearranged segments are TRBV5-1 and TRBJ2-7, and 7 bases in between align with TRBD2. CDR3 loop: CASSRRLAGPTEQYF. The sequenced DNA is TGCGCCAGCAGCCGGAGACTAGCAGGCCCCACCGAGCAGTACTTC.